This TCR beta chain was recorded in a study of identical twins. Study-level findings and limits: Twin-shared out-of-frame alpha sequences showed excess low generation probability. Whereas memory repertoires showed no such difference, abundant cord blood beta clonotypes carried fewer insertions. Conclusions rested on cross-sectional statistics rather than following the same donors.

CDR3 length: 16 residues. In germline, CDR1 is SGHTA, CDR2 FQGNSA. Trimming removed 1 base from V and 3 bases from J; junction bases left unmatched: 7. TCRdb analysed the 5' RACE reads with MiXCR anew, one entry per CDR3 protein. The sample contains 500,000 to 550,000 distinct CDR3 sequences, 20% to 25% of which appear only once. Details on this clonotype: Its antigen remains unknown.

This same sample was also part of a study on yellow fever vaccine responses in identical twins.

The chain couples TRBV7-2 to TRBJ2-3; 7 bases align to TRBD2. This TCR came from a woman between 18 and 29 years old in good health. Sample: CD4+ T cells sorted from blood. The CDR3 loop reads CASSLGAGVGTDTQYF. The CDR3 region has the DNA TGTGCCAGCAGCTTAGGGGCGGGAGTAGGAACAGATACGCAGTATTTT.